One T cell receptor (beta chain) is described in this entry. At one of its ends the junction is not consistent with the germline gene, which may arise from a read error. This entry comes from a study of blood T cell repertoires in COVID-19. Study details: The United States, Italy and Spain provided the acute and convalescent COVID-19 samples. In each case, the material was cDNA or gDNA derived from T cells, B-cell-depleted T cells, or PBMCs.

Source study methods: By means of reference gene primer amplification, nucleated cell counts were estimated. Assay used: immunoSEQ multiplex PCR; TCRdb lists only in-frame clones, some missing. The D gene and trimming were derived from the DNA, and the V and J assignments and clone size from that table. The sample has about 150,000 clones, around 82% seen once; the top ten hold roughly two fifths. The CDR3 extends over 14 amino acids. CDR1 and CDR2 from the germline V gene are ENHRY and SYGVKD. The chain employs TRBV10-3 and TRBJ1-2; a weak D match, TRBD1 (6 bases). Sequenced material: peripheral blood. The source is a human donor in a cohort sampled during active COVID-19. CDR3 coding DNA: TGTGCCATCAGTGGGAGGAAGGGACACCCGAGTTCTACTTTC. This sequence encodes CAISGRKGHPSSTF.